Described below is a single T cell receptor beta chain sequence and its context. Its antigen is not identified. TCRdb reprocessed the 5' RACE reads and reports one entry per CDR3 protein, with no DNA. This sample's clone table lists just over 300,000 distinct CDR3 sequences. The sample is drawn from a study of monozygotic twins with inflammatory bowel disease. Study results and caveats: Concordance status among twins (concordant versus discordant) showed no link to repertoire similarity, possibly from limited power.

Germline V gene data show CDR1 as SGHNT and CDR2 as YENEEA. The CDR3 spans 19 residues. Sequenced material: blood. The chain links TRBV11-3 to TRBJ2-3; lacking DNA, the TRBD2 call made by TCRdb goes unchecked. This clonotype was obtained from a human donor with ulcerative colitis or Crohn's disease, or a healthy co-twin of an affected twin (not recorded which). The CDR3: CASSSMGQGLAGGRDTQYF. The whole variable domain, filled in from reference TRBV11-3 and TRBJ2-3, reads EAGVVQSPRYKIIEKKQPVAFWCNPISGHNTLYWYLQNLGQGPELLIRYENEEAVDDSQLPKDRFSAERLKGVDSTLKIQPAELGDSAVYLCASSSMGQGLAGGRDTQYFGPGTRLTVL.